This record covers a single TCR beta chain. The data derive from a study of blood T cell repertoires in COVID-19. Study as a whole: Samples of COVID-19 (acute and convalescent) were obtained from the United States, Italy and Spain.

Original handling: Nucleated cell counts were estimated from reference gene primer amplification. Assay: immunoSEQ multiplex PCR; the TCRdb copy retains only in-frame clones and omits some. V and J calls plus clone size are reproduced from that table; the DNA served to infer D and trimming. The table records about 210,000 clones, 75% to 85% of them present only once. V shed 8 bases, J shed 1 base, and the junction held 11 bases outside the gene matches. This CDR3 spans 19 amino acids. From germline, CDR1 is ENHRY and CDR2 SYGVKD. The gene calls are TRBV10-3 and TRBJ2-1; 16 bases align to TRBD2. Sequences were obtained from peripheral blood. The receptor comes from a human donor in a cohort sampled during active COVID-19. CDR3 DNA: TGTGCCATCGGGCCCGGGACTAGCGGGAGGGCCACGTCCTACAATGAGCAGTTCTTC. Its translation: CAIGPGTSGRATSYNEQFF.